This T cell receptor (beta chain) was sequenced for a study of tumor-infiltrating lymphocytes in localized non-small cell lung cancer. The CDR3 consists of 15 residues. After removal of 0 bases from V and 5 bases from J, the junction contained 3 bases not matched to a gene. The germline CDR1 and CDR2 sequences are SGHRS and YFSETQ. The protocol was immunoSEQ multiplex PCR, while the TCRdb copy is restricted to in-frame clones and leaves out a portion. Among about 24,000 clones listed, roughly two thirds were seen once. The V gene is TRBV5-1, the J gene TRBJ2-1; 9 bases match TRBD2. The clonotype originates from a human donor with non-small cell lung cancer. The sample consisted of lung tumor tissue. The chain's CDR3 is CASSLGLAANNEQFF. The CDR3 region has the DNA TGCGCCAGCAGCTTGGGACTAGCGGCTAACAATGAGCAGTTCTTC.